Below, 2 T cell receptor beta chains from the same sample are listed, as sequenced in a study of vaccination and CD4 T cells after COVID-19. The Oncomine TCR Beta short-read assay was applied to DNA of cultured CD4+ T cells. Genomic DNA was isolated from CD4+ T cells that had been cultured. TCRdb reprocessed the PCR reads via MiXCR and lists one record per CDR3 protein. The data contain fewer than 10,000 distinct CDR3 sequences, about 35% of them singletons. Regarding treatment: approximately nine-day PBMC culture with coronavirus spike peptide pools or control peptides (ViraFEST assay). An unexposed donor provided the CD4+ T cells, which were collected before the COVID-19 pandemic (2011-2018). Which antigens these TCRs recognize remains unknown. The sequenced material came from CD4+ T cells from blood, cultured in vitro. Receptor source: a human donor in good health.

The CDR3 here is CAISEGEHYNSPLHF. The CDR3 coding sequence is TGTGCCATCAGTGAGGGGGAACACTATAATTCACCCCTCCACTTT. This chain joins TRBV10-3 and TRBJ1-6; no firm D call. The CDR3 totals 15 residues. The V end lost 2 bases, the J end lost 3 bases, and 8 bases lay between the germline ends. CDR1 ENHRY and CDR2 SYGVKD come from the germline V gene.

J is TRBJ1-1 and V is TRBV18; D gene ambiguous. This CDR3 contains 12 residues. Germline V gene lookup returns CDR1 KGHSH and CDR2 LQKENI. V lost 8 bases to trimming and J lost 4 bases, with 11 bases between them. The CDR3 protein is CASHVLGTEAFF. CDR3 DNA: TGTGCCAGCCATGTGTTAGGCACTGAAGCTTTCTTT.